This T cell receptor beta chain was sequenced during a study of blood T cells in healthy people across ages (dated by TCRdb to the mid-2010s). Describing the broader study: In model experiments, template switching captured about one uniquely barcoded TCR beta cDNA molecule for every two T cells. Age-related changes in TCR beta repertoire diversity were measured in the study by deep sequencing normalized with unique cDNA molecular identifiers. Four age groups were formed from the donors: young (average 16 years), middle-aged (approximately 40), aged (roughly 59) and long-lived (less than 85). Donors of different ages were randomly distributed across sequencing lanes to avoid experimental bias. Two additional independent replicas of 1 million unique cDNA reads from the same blood draw were analyzed for two donors (one aged 18 to 30 and one aged 80 or older).

V is cut by 7 bases and J by 5 bases, and the space between the germline ends is 21 bases. The CDR3 sequence holds 15 residues, the cysteine and phenylalanine included. Only the CDR3 portion is preserved as DNA: 45 bases, with reading frame beginning at the first base. Per the germline V gene, MNHEY is the CDR1 and SVGAGI is the CDR2. This clonotype was detected only a few times. Its antigen target is currently unknown. Per-base quality was not reported, and no clone a single base away is much larger than it. Receptor amplification or capture employed 5' RACE. Sequencing instrument: Illumina HiSeq 2500. A second PCR of roughly 7 to 12 cycles was run with a J-beta primer mix and a sample-barcoded 5' primer. A template-switch 5' adaptor carrying 12 random nucleotides introduced a unique molecular identifier onto each TCR beta cDNA molecule. Each sample yielded at least 3 million CDR3-containing paired-end reads. First-strand cDNA synthesis was performed from all RNA using the Mint cDNA synthesis kit, with priming by a TRBC-specific oligonucleotide. All cDNA was treated with uracil-DNA glycosylase and then went through a first 18-cycle PCR with the universal primers M1SS and BC2_uni_R. The authors' pipeline ran thus. Normalization of each sample was performed by random selection of 1 million high-quality reads, each carrying a distinct molecular identifier. Reads with shared molecular identifiers were discarded instead of being binned into consensus sequences. MiTCR, set to a Q25 quality threshold and the strictest error-elimination algorithm, was used for CDR3 identification, clonotype clustering and error correction. A nonparametric unseen species model with Euler transformation was used to estimate a lower bound on total TCR beta diversity. TCRdb handled the public reads itself, with Q25 trimming in fastp and clone calling in MiXCR, and kept productive beta chains. All rows with the same CDR3 protein become a single entry with the most common DNA and genes. Clone size and V and J calls follow TCRdb, not the original study. Within this sample are more than 650,000 distinct CDR3 sequences, with over 20% of them counted one time only. The ten top clones hold roughly 22% of the sample.

The study at large found these results: Conclusive comparison of naive and antigen-experienced compartments was prevented by the profiling of bulk unsorted PBMCs. Compared with the aged group, more naive CD4+ T cells, fewer expanded clones and increased TCR diversity were shown by the long-lived group, suggesting age selection. Because donor CMV infection status was unknown, age-related changes in expanded clonotypes were potentially confounded. Estimates of total diversity based on one million sequenced T cells were regarded as lower bounds and as underestimates. As age increased, observed TCR beta diversity per million T cells dropped in a roughly linear way, and a significant reduction was already evident by age around 41. There was a strong correlation between observed TCR beta diversity and the percentage of naive T cells measured by flow cytometry.

Systemically healthy Caucasian individuals from Russia, 39 in total and aged about 6 to 90 years, were included as donors. Each donor gave about 9.8 milliliters of peripheral blood, drawn into EDTA-treated Vacutainer tubes. Ficoll-Paque density-gradient centrifugation was used to isolate PBMCs, with at least 7 million obtained per sample. Total RNA, at least 6 micrograms per sample, was extracted from PBMCs with Trizol reagent. Naive CD45RAhigh/CD27high T cell percentages were measured by flow cytometry on a PBMC aliquot from every donor. This receptor was identified in a man between 65 and 85 years old in good health. The sequenced sample consisted of blood. The chain is encoded by TRBV6-5 joined to TRBJ2-7; the D gene lacks a confident call. CDR3 sequence: CASTRTLEGGNEQYF. The nucleotide sequence reads TGTGCCAGCACCCGGACCCTCGAAGGTGGGAACGAGCAGTACTTC.